This T cell receptor beta chain was identified during a study of human T cells and chemical hapten exposure. In the study overall: The sensitizer, 2% DPC, was used on around 2 cm by around 2 cm of upper inner arm skin.

The sample holds many counts of this clonotype. Time point described: patch test 1, 2 weeks after DPC sensitization. As for treatment: therapeutic diphenylcyclopropenone sensitization with weekly scalp DPC. The V and J ends lost 2 bases and 1 base, in that order; junction bases with no gene match: 5. Germline CDR1 and CDR2: SEHNR and FQNEAQ (reference sequence). The CDR3 extends over 16 amino acids. TCRdb re-analysed the RACE reads in MiXCR, keeping a single row per CDR3 protein. The repertoire holds about 340,000 distinct CDR3 sequences, approximately 6.3% seen once, with 7% to 10% in the top ten. Sequences were derived from whole blood, sampled in connection with sensitization to the hapten diphenylcyclopropenone (DPC). This clonotype originated in a woman between 18 and 30 years old with alopecia areata. Some clones in this sample may be carry-over from other donors' samples. The chain is built from TRBV7-9 and TRBJ2-3; 8 nucleotides line up with TRBD2. CDR3 sequence reads: CASSLTGAGGTDTQYF. The CDR3 nucleotides read TGTGCCAGCAGCTTAACTGGAGCGGGGGGCACAGATACGCAGTATTTT.